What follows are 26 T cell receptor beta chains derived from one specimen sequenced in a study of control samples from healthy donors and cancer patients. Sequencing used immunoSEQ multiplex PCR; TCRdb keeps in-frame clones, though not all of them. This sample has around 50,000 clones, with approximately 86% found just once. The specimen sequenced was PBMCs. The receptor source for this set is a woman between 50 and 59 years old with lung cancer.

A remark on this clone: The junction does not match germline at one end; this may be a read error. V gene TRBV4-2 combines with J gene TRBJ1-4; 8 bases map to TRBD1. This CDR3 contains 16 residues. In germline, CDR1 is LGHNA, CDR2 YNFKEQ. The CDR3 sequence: CTSSQDGGQGNEKLFF. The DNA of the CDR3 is TGTACCAGCAGCCAAGATGGCGGACAGGGTAATGAAAAACTGTTTTTT.

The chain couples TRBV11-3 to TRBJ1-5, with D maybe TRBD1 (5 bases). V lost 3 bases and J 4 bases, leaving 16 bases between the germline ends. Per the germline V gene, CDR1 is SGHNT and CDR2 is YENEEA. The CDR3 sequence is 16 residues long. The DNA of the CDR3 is TGTGCCAGCAGCTTGCGGACGGGGCGGACGAATCAGCCCCAGCATTTT. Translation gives CASSLRTGRTNQPQHF.

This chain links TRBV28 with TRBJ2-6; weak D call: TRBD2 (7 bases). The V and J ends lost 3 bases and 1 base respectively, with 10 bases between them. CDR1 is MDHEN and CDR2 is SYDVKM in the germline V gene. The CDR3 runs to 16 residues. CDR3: CASSLGGTSGANVLTF. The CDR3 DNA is TGTGCCAGCAGTTTGGGGGGGACATCTGGGGCCAACGTCCTGACTTTC.

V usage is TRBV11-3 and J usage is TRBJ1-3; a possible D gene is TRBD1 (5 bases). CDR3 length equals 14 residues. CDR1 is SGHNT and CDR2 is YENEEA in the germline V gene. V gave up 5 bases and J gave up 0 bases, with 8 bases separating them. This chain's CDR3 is CASSRGLSGNTIYF. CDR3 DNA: TGTGCCAGCAGCCGGGGACTCTCTGGAAACACCATATATTTT.

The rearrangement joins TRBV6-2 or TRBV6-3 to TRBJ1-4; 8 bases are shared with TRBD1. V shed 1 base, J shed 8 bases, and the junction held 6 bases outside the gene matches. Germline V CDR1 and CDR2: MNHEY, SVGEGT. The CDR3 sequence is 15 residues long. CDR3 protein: CASSYLIGTGEKLFF. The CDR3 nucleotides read TGTGCCAGCAGTTACTTGATTGGGACAGGAGAAAAACTGTTTTTT.

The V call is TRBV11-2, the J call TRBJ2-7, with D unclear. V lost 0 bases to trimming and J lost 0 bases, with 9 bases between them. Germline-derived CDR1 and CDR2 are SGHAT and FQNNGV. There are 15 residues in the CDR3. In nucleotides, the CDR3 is TGTGCCAGCAGCTTAGATTCAGGTTTCTCCTACGAGCAGTACTTC. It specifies CASSLDSGFSYEQYF.

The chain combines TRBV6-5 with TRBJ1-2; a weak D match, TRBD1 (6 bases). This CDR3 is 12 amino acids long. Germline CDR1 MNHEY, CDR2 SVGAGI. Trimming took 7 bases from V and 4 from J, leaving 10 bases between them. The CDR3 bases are TGTGCCAGCACGGACAGCCCCTATGGCTACACCTTC. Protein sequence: CASTDSPYGYTF.

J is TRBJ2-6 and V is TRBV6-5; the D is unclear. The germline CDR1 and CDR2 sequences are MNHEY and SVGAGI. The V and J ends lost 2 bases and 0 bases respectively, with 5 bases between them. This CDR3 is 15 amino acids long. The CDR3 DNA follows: TGTGCCAGCAGTTACGTGCGCTCTGGGGCCAACGTCCTGACTTTC. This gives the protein CASSYVRSGANVLTF.

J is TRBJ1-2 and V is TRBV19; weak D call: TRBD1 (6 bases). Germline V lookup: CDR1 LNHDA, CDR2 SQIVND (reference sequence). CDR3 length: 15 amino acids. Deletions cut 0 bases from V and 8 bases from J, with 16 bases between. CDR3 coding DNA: TGTGCCAGTAGTATAGATGGACAGTCAGCTATCGGCTACACCTTC. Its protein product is CASSIDGQSAIGYTF.

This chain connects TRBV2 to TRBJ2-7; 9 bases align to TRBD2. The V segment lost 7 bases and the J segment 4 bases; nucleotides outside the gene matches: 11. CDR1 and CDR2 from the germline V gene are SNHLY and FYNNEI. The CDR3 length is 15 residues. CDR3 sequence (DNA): TGTGCCAGCACCCTGGCGGCGGGGGGGACGTACGAGCAGTACTTC. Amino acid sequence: CASTLAAGGTYEQYF.

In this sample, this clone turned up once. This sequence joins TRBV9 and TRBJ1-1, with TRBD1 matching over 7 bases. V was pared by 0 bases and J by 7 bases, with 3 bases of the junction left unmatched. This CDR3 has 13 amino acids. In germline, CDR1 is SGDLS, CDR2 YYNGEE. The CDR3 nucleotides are TGTGCCAGCAGCGTAGCAGGGGGTGGTGAAGCTTTCTTT. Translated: CASSVAGGGEAFF.

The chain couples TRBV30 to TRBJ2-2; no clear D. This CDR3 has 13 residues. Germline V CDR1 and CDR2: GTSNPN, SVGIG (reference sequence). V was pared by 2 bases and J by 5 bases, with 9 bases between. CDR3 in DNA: TGTGCCTGGAGTCTACTCCTGACCGGGGAGCTGTTTTTT. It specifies CAWSLLLTGELFF. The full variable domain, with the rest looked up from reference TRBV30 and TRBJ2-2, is SQTIHQWPATLVQPVGSPLSLECTVEGTSNPNLYWYRQAAGRGLQLLFYSVGIGQISSEVPQNLSASRPQDRQFILSSKKLLLSDSGFYLCAWSLLLTGELFFGEGSRLTVL.

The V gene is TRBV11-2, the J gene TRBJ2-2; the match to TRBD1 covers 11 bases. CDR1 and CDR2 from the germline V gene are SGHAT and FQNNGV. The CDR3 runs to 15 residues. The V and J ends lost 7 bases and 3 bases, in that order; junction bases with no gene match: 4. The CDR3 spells CASKPGQGDTGELFF. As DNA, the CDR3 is TGTGCCAGCAAACCGGGACAGGGGGACACCGGGGAGCTGTTTTTT. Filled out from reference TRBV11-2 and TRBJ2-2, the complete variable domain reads EAGVAQSPRYKIIEKRQSVAFWCNPISGHATLYWYQQILGQGPKLLIQFQNNGVVDDSQLPKDRFSAERLKGVDSTLKIQPAKLEDSAVYLCASKPGQGDTGELFFGEGSRLTVL.

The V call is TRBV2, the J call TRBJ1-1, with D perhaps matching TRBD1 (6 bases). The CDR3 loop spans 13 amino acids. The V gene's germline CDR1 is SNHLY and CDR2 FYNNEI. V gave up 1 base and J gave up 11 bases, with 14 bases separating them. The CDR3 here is CASSEDRDGSAFF. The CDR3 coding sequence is TGTGCCAGCAGTGAAGACAGGGATGGGTCGGCTTTCTTT.

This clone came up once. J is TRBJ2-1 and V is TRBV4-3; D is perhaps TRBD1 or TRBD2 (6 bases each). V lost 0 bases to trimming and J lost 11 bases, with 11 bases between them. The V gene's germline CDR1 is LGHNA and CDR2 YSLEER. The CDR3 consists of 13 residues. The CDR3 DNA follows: TGCGCCAGCAGCCAAGATCGGGGGCGAAAGCAGTTCTTC. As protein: CASSQDRGRKQFF.

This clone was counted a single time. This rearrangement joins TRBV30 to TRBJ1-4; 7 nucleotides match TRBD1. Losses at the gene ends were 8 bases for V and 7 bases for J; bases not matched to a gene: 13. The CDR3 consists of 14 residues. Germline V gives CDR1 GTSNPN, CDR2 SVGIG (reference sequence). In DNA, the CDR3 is TGTGCCAGCGGGACAGTACCCGGTCGTGAAAAACTGTTTTTT. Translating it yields CASGTVPGREKLFF.

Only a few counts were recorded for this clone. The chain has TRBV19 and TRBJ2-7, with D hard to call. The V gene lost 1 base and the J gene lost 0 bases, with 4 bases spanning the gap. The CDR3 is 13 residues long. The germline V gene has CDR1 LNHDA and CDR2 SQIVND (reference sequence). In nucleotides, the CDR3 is TGTGCCAGTAGTATAGGTCGCTCCTACGAGCAGTACTTC. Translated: CASSIGRSYEQYF.

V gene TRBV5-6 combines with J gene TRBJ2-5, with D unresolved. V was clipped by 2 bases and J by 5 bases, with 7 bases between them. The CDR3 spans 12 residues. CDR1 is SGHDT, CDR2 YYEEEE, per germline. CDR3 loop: CASSLSQETQYF. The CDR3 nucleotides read TGTGCCAGCAGCTTATCGCAGGAGACCCAGTACTTC.

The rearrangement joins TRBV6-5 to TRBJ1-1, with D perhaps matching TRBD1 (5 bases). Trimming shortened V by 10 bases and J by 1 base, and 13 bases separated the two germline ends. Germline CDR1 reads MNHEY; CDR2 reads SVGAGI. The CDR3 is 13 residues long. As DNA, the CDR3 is TGTGCCAACCAAGATGGGGCGAACACTGAAGCTTTCTTT. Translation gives CANQDGANTEAFF.

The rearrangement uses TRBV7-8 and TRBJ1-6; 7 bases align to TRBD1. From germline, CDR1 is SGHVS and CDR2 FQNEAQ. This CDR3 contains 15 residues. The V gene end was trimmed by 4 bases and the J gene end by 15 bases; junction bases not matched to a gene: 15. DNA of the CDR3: TGTGCCAGCAGCTCCCAGCTGGACAGGAATGATGACCTCCACTTT. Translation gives CASSSQLDRNDDLHF. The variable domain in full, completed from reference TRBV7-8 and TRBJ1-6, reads GAGVSQSPRYKVAKRGQDVALRCDPISGHVSLFWYQQALGQGPEFLTYFQNEAQLDKSGLPSDRFFAERPEGSVSTLKIQRTQQEDSAVYLCASSSQLDRNDDLHFGNGTRLTVT.

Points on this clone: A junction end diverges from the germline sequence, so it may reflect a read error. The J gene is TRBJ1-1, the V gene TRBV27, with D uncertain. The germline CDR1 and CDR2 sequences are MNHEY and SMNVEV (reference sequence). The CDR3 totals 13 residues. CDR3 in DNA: TGTGCCAGCAAGGTCTCCTGGAGCACTAAAGCTTTCTTT. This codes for CASKVSWSTKAFF.

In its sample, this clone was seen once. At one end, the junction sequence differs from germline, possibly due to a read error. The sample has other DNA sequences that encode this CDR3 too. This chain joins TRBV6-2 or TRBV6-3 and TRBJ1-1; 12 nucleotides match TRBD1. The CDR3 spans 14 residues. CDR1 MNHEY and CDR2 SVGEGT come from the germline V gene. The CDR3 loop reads CASSYGTGGTEAFF. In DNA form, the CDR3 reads TGTGCCAGCAGTTACGGGACAGGGGGCACTGAGGCTTTCTTT.

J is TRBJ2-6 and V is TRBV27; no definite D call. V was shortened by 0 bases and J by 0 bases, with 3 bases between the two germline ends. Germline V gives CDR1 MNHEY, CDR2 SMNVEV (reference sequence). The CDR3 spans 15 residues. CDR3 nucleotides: TGTGCCAGCAGTTTATCAGTCTCTGGGGCCAACGTCCTGACTTTC. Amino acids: CASSLSVSGANVLTF.

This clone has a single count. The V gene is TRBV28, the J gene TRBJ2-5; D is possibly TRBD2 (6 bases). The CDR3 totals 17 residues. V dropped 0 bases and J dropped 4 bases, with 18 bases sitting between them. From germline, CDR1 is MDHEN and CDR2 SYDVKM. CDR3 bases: TGTGCCAGCAGTTTATGGCCTGGATCGGGGGAACGAGAGACCCAGTACTTC. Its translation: CASSLWPGSGERETQYF. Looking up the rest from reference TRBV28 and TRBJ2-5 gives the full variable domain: DVKVTQSSRYLVKRTGEKVFLECVQDMDHENMFWYRQDPGLGLRLIYFSYDVKMKEKGDIPEGYSVSREKKERFSLILESASTNQTSMYLCASSLWPGSGERETQYFGPGTRLLVL.

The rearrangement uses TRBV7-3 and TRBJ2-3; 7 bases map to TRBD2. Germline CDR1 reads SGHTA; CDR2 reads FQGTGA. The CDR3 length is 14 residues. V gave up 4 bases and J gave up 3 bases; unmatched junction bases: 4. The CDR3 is CASSSSGGTDTQYF. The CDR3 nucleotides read TGTGCCAGCAGCTCATCCGGGGGGACAGATACGCAGTATTTT. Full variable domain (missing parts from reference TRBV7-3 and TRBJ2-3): GAGVSQTPSNKVTEKGKYVELRCDPISGHTALYWYRQSLGQGPEFLIYFQGTGAADDSGLPNDRFFAVRPEGSVSTLKIQRTERGDSAVYLCASSSSGGTDTQYFGPGTRLTVL.

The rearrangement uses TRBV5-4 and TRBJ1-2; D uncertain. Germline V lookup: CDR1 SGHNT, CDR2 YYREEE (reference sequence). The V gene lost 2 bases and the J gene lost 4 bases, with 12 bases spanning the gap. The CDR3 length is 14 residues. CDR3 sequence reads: CASSFGQLTYGYTF. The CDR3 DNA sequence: TGTGCCAGCAGCTTCGGGCAGTTAACCTATGGCTACACCTTC.